This TCR beta chain was retrieved from a study of T cells expressing NK-cell markers (TCRdb year 2020). Background on the whole study: In sorted CD3+CD56+NKG2C+, CD3+CD56+NKG2C- and CD3+CD56-NKG2C+ T-cell subsets from eight or nine donors, TCR beta-chain repertoires were profiled. Among the eight sequenced donors, seven were HCMV-seropositive and one was HCMV-seronegative. The study sequenced eight donors, all healthy volunteers chosen at random: three men and five women. Libraries were sequenced as 2 x 150 bp reads on Illumina HiSeq 2000/2500, MiSeq or NextSeq.

These reads were obtained on an Illumina HiSeq 2000. 5'RACE template switching, by which a universal primer site and unique molecular identifiers were added, was used to make TCR beta cDNA libraries. Synthesis of cDNA was primed from the TCR beta constant segment and was followed by two consecutive PCR amplification steps. In the source study's methods: MIGEC was used to demultiplex reads and group reads by UMI, and MiTCR was used to assemble and quantify clonotypes. To exclude erroneous sequences, only TCR cDNA sequences supported by at least two reads were retained. Downstream repertoire analysis used the tcR package, and clonotypes were matched across fractions by CDR3 nucleotide sequence plus V segment. VDJmatch was used to annotate antigen specificity against VDJdb, with one amino acid substitution allowed in CDR3. The reads underwent TCRdb reprocessing, giving one record for each CDR3 protein sequence and no DNA. These V and J calls derive from TCRdb rather than the authors' analysis. The sample's clone listing holds about 380,000 distinct CDR3 sequences. In total, the top ten clones hold about 5.2% of the sample.

HCMV serostatus was determined by detecting HCMV-specific IgG in serum with a commercial ELISA kit. Ficoll density gradient centrifugation was used to isolate peripheral blood mononuclear cells from blood. In regard to this clonotype: Its antigen is currently not known.

Results the study describes overall, beyond this receptor: Those dominant clonotypes were again the most abundant among CD3+CD56-NKG2C+ cells in a handful of donors, at about 28.3-60.1%. Whether the expanded NKG2C-expressing T cell clones were specific for HCMV antigens was left unclear. In over five donors, the dominant CD3+CD56+NKG2C+ clonotypes were among the top 10 CD8+ clonotypes and accounted for about 1.0-7.5% of CD8+ T cells.

CDR1 SNHLY and CDR2 FYNNEI were looked up in the germline V gene. The CDR3 spans 16 residues, from the cysteine through the phenylalanine. Only the protein sequence is given. The sequence came from a man aged 18 to 69 in good health. Sequencing was done on a sample of blood T cells: a sorted CD56 or NKG2C T cell subset, CD4+ or CD8+ T cells, or bulk PBMC T cells (not recorded which). The chain employs TRBV2 and TRBJ2-1; TCRdb's D gene call, TRBD1, goes unchecked for lack of DNA. The CDR3 reads as follows: CASSDIGTGVENEQFF.